This paragraph reports one T cell receptor beta chain. The antigen is not known. The source of the sample is a study of T-cell memory formation after mild COVID-19. Study-level findings and limits: The finding that pre-infection memory included some responding clones suggested that cross-reactive memory joined.

TCRdb processed the 5' RACE reads anew with MiXCR; each CDR3 protein has one entry. The sample holds about 600,000 distinct CDR3 sequences, less than 25% seen once. Germline trimming cut 5 bases from V and 7 bases from J; bases unmatched to any gene: 6. The CDR3 totals 13 residues. Germline V gives CDR1 SGHTA, CDR2 FQGTGA. The chain joins TRBV7-3 to TRBJ2-5; TRBD1 agrees at 8 bases. Sequenced sample: PBMCs or a T cell subset sorted from them (not recorded which). This clonotype was sampled from an adult woman who had mild COVID-19 (a few samples of this study predate the infection). Cell type and time point are not known. The CDR3 region has the DNA TGTGCCAGCAGCCCTGGACAGGGCGGGACCCAGTACTTC. This gives the protein CASSPGQGGTQYF.